This T cell receptor (beta chain) was documented in a study of blood T cell repertoires in COVID-19. In the authors' methods: Cell counts per sample came from amplifying reference gene primers. Profiling relied on immunoSEQ multiplex PCR, and the TCRdb table lists in-frame clones only, not all of them. V, J and clone size derive from that table, while D and trimming were established from the DNA sequence. The table shows some 61,000 clones, with 75% to 90% occurring only once. Germline V gene sequence: CDR1 LNHDA, CDR2 SQIVND (reference sequence). CDR3 length equals 14 residues. V dropped 3 bases and J dropped 0 bases, with 8 bases sitting between them.

V gene TRBV19 combines with J gene TRBJ1-1; D is perhaps TRBD1 (6 bases). Sequencing input: peripheral blood. The sequence derives from a man aged 30 to 39 with acute or convalescent COVID-19. For the CDR3, the DNA is TGTGCCAGTAGTATGGACAGATTGAACACTGAAGCTTTCTTT. Its translation is CASSMDRLNTEAFF.